One and the same sample provided the 5 T cell receptor beta chains below, sequenced in a study of T cells after yellow fever vaccination. TCRdb ran MiXCR on the 5' RACE reads and lists one entry per CDR3 protein. The data contain 300,000 to 400,000 distinct CDR3 sequences, around 12% of them seen just once; the ten biggest clones take up about 3%. The material was CD4+ T cells sorted from PBMCs, obtained 15 days after the yellow fever booster vaccination. The receptors were gathered from a young man who received the YFV17D yellow fever vaccine.

This clonotype has a count of ten or more. The chain has TRBV6-5 and TRBJ2-7; D gene uncertain. This CDR3 is built from 13 residues. Per germline, CDR1 MNHEY and CDR2 SVGAGI. V shed 5 bases and J shed 6 bases, with 14 bases lying between them. The CDR3 spells CASSPLVLGEQYF. The CDR3 DNA reads TGTGCCAGCAGTCCCCTGGTCTTGGGCGAGCAGTACTTC.

The chain recombines TRBV12-5 with TRBJ2-7; D is perhaps TRBD2 (5 bases). The germline CDR1 and CDR2 sequences are LGHNT and FRNRAP. V lost 3 bases, J lost 11 bases, and 11 bases lay in between. This CDR3 contains 11 residues. The CDR3 nucleotides are TGTGCTAGTGGTTTCAAGGGAGTTGAGTACTTC. Protein sequence: CASGFKGVEYF.

The V and J genes are TRBV4-1 and TRBJ2-1; TRBD2 matches 7 bases. The germline gives CDR1 MGHRA, CDR2 YSYEKL. V trimming: 2 bases; J trimming: 4 bases; junction bases outside the gene matches: 14. This CDR3 has 18 residues. The CDR3 reads CASSQFGGKTDLYNEQFF. The CDR3 DNA follows: TGCGCCAGCAGCCAATTCGGGGGGAAGACAGACCTTTACAATGAGCAGTTCTTC.

This clonotype has more than one count but fewer than ten. This CDR3 reads CASSQGPLGSPLHF. In DNA form, the CDR3 reads TGTGCCAGCAGCCAAGGGCCTCTTGGCTCACCCCTCCACTTT. The gene calls are TRBV4-2 and TRBJ1-6; unclear D gene. The CDR3 is 14 residues long. Trimming took off 1 base at V and 10 bases at J, with 11 bases between the two ends. Germline CDR1 and CDR2: LGHNA and YNFKEQ.

This clonotype was recorded at least ten times. The chain carries TRBV7-8 and TRBJ1-2, with D unclear. The V end was cut by 1 base, the J end by 4 bases, with 7 bases between. This CDR3 contains 13 residues. Germline CDR1 reads SGHVS; CDR2 reads FQNEAQ. The CDR3 DNA sequence: TGTGCCAGCAGCTTAGAGAAAGGCTATGGCTACACCTTC. Translated, it gives CASSLEKGYGYTF.